The clone carrying this T cell receptor (beta chain) was counted between two and nine times. The data were taken from a study of shared clonotypes between healthy human individuals. Method: immunoSEQ multiplex PCR; TCRdb's copy keeps in-frame clones and lacks some. Among 950,000 to 1,100,000 clones listed, 70% to 80% were seen once. Donation came from healthy HIV-negative adults that had no recent acute infections or vaccinations. There were only Caucasian adults among the donors, and all lived in Nashville, Tennessee. CD4+ cells were split into CD45RA+ naive and CD45RA-negative memory subsets. V was clipped by 1 base and J by 9 bases, with 13 bases between them. This CDR3 region has 14 residues. Germline V gene sequence: CDR1 GTSNPN, CDR2 SVGIG (reference sequence).

The genes are TRBV30 and TRBJ1-6; D gene unclear. What was sequenced was memory CD4+ T cells from PBMCs. Regarding subset: CD45RA-negative fraction. The TCR was taken from a man between 18 and 29 years old in good health. Some clones in this sample may be carry-over from other donors' samples. In DNA form, the CDR3 reads TGTGCCTGGAGTGGGGGTATTACCGCTTCACCCCTCCACTTT. Its translation is CAWSGGITASPLHF.